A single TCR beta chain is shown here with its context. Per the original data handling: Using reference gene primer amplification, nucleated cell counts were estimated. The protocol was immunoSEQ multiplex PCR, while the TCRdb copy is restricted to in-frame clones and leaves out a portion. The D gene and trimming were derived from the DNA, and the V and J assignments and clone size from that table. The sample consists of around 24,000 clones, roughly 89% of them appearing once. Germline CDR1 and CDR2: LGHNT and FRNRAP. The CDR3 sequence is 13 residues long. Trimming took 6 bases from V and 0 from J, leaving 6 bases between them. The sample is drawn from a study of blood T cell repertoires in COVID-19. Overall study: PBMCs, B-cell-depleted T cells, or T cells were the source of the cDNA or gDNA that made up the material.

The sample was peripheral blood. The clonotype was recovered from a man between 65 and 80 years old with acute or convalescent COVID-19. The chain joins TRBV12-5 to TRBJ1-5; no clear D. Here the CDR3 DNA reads TGTGCTAGTGGGGACTATAGCAATCAGCCCCAGCATTTT. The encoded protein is CASGDYSNQPQHF.